The entry below gives a single T cell receptor (beta chain) sequence along with its context. Antigen unknown. This sample is drawn from a study of T cell responses to AZD1222 COVID-19 vaccine. Study conclusions and caveats: White British people made up most donors, females outnumbered males, and clonal diversity was possibly underestimated. Two doses of AZD1222 preceded a rise in Spike-specific TCR breadth and depth. Baseline seropositivity occurred in only a handful of AZD1222 recipients.

Data came from immunoSEQ multiplex PCR; TCRdb stores just in-frame clones and leaves some out. Among about 91,000 clones listed, approximately 90% were seen once. This TCR came from an adult in good health. Sequences were derived from peripheral blood, sampled on day 0 of AZD1222 vaccination.

CDR3 in amino acids: CASSKSTDTQYF. The DNA for the CDR3 is TGTGCCAGTAGTAAGAGCACAGATACGCAGTATTTT. The chain couples TRBV19 to TRBJ2-3, with no clear D. V dropped 4 bases and J dropped 0 bases, with 2 bases sitting between them. The CDR3 loop spans 12 amino acids. Germline loops: CDR1 LNHDA, CDR2 SQIVND (reference sequence).